Presented here are 18 T cell receptor beta chains from one specimen sequenced in a study of PD-1 blockade in classical Hodgkin lymphoma. Autologous stem cell transplantation was followed by relapse in every patient, and brentuximab vedotin exposure varied. From thawed PBMCs, CD4+ T cells were purified using magnetic negative selection. Repertoires were generated with immunoSEQ multiplex PCR, while TCRdb's copy carries only in-frame clones and drops some. The sample shows 26,000 or so clones, approximately 80% of them seen only once. The sample in question was CD4+ T cells from blood, obtained at baseline. All receptors come from a human donor with classical Hodgkin lymphoma.

The rearrangement joins TRBV2 to TRBJ1-6; D gene ambiguous. Per germline, CDR1 SNHLY and CDR2 FYNNEI. Trimming pared 5 bases from V and 3 bases from J, leaving 8 bases between. This CDR3 spans 14 amino acids. CDR3 in amino acids: CASSKDGYNSPLHF. The CDR3 bases are TGTGCCAGCAGTAAAGACGGCTATAATTCACCCCTCCACTTT.

This clone was counted a few times. This chain links TRBV4-2 with TRBJ2-1, with 10 bases matching TRBD1. Unmatched junction bases numbered 6, after V lost 4 bases and J lost 9 bases. There are 14 residues in the CDR3. Germline loops: CDR1 LGHNA, CDR2 YNFKEQ. CDR3 region: CASSRDRGRSEQFF. The CDR3 DNA sequence: TGTGCCAGCAGCCGGGACAGGGGAAGGAGTGAGCAGTTCTTC.

The V gene is TRBV19, the J gene TRBJ1-1; D may be TRBD1 (6 bases). Germline lookup yields CDR1 LNHDA and CDR2 SQIVND (reference sequence). V was shortened by 5 bases and J by 0 bases, with 16 bases between the two germline ends. The CDR3 runs 16 residues. Written as DNA, the CDR3 is TGTGCCAGTAGTCAACCCCTCGGACAGTTGAACACTGAAGCTTTCTTT. This sequence encodes CASSQPLGQLNTEAFF. The complete variable domain, with remaining parts taken from reference TRBV19 and TRBJ1-1, reads DGGITQSPKYLFRKEGQNVTLSCEQNLNHDAMYWYRQDPGQGLRLIYYSQIVNDFQKGDIAEGYSVSREKKESFPLTVTSAQKNPTAFYLCASSQPLGQLNTEAFFGQGTRLTVV.

This chain uses TRBV11-1 with TRBJ2-7; TRBD1 might be the D (5 bases). V lost 9 bases and J 2 bases, leaving 14 bases between the germline ends. The CDR3 totals 13 residues. Germline V gives CDR1 SGHAT, CDR2 FQDESV (reference sequence). The CDR3 DNA is TGTGCCAGTCGACAGCGCGACACCTACGAGCAGTACTTC. Its protein is CASRQRDTYEQYF.

This chain joins TRBV11-3 and TRBJ2-1; 12 bases align to TRBD2. Germline V CDR1 and CDR2: SGHNT, YENEEA. The CDR3 runs 16 residues. V was clipped by 0 bases and J by 9 bases; unmatched bases: 6. The CDR3 protein is CASSLDPSGGASEQFF. In DNA, the CDR3 is TGTGCCAGCAGCTTAGATCCTAGCGGGGGGGCCAGTGAGCAGTTCTTC.

The V call is TRBV5-1, the J call TRBJ2-1, with 9 bases that match TRBD2. Germline V CDR1 and CDR2: SGHRS, YFSETQ. Trimming cost V 0 bases and J 6 bases; bases outside gene matches: 4. The CDR3 contains 15 residues. The CDR3 spells CASSLVGLALNEQFF. For the CDR3, the DNA is TGCGCCAGCAGCTTGGTCGGACTAGCGCTCAATGAGCAGTTCTTC.

V and J are TRBV11-2 and TRBJ1-2, with D maybe TRBD1 (5 bases). Trimming stripped 4 bases from V and 7 bases from J, with 16 bases between. CDR1 SGHAT and CDR2 FQNNGV come from the germline V gene. The CDR3 is 14 residues long. The CDR3 bases are TGTGCCAGCAGCTCAGCCAGGGAGGTGGGTGGCTACACCTTC. Its protein is CASSSAREVGGYTF.

The rearrangement uses TRBV10-1 and TRBJ2-3; tentatively, D is TRBD1 or TRBD2 (5 bases each). CDR1 is WNHNN, CDR2 SYGVQD, per germline (reference sequence). The length of the CDR3 is 13 residues. Deletions cut 8 bases from V and 0 bases from J, with 9 bases between. The CDR3 is CASGGTSTDTQYF. CDR3 nucleotides: TGCGCCAGCGGGGGAACTAGCACAGATACGCAGTATTTT.

The chain is built from TRBV6-6 and TRBJ2-5; no clear D. Germline V CDR1 and CDR2: MNHNY, SVGAGI (reference sequence). V dropped 8 bases and J dropped 0 bases, with 10 bases sitting between them. The CDR3 loop spans 13 amino acids. The CDR3 region has the DNA TGTGCCAGCTGGGTCGGGTACCAAGAGACCCAGTACTTC. It specifies CASWVGYQETQYF.

CDR3 sequence (DNA): TGTGCCTGGGGACCCTTTTTTAATTCACCCCTCCACTTT. It specifies CAWGPFFNSPLHF. V usage is TRBV30 and J usage is TRBJ1-6; D unresolved. This CDR3 has 13 amino acids. The V gene's germline CDR1 is GTSNPN and CDR2 SVGIG (reference sequence). Trimming pared 5 bases from V and 6 bases from J, leaving 11 bases between.

The gene calls are TRBV6-1 and TRBJ2-4; 10 bases are shared with TRBD1. The germline V gene has CDR1 MNHNS and CDR2 SASEGT. This CDR3 is 13 amino acids long. The V segment lost 6 bases and the J segment 6 bases; nucleotides outside the gene matches: 2. CDR3 residues: CASRRTGGNIQYF. DNA of the CDR3: TGTGCCAGCAGGAGGACAGGGGGAAACATTCAGTACTTC.

The chain carries TRBV7-8 and TRBJ1-2; 9 bases agree with TRBD1. Per the germline V gene, CDR1 is SGHVS and CDR2 is FQNEAQ. There are 15 residues in the CDR3. V trimming: 5 bases; J trimming: 2 bases; junction bases outside the gene matches: 6. The CDR3: CASSPRTGVNYGYTF. CDR3 sequence (DNA): TGTGCCAGCAGCCCACGGACAGGGGTAAACTATGGCTACACCTTC.

The rearrangement uses TRBV5-1 and TRBJ2-3, with 9 positions matching TRBD1. The CDR3 sequence is 11 residues long. After removal of 7 bases from V and 13 bases from J, the junction contained 7 bases not matched to a gene. From germline, CDR1 is SGHRS and CDR2 YFSETQ. CDR3 sequence: CASSKGQGEYF. Written as DNA, the CDR3 is TGCGCCAGCTCTAAGGGACAGGGAGAGTATTTT.

This chain links TRBV4-2 with TRBJ1-4; D might be TRBD1 (5 bases). The germline V gene has CDR1 LGHNA and CDR2 YNFKEQ. The CDR3 runs 17 residues. V was trimmed by 4 bases and J by 0 bases, leaving 15 bases between them. This CDR3 is CASSPGHLTATNEKLFF. DNA of the CDR3: TGTGCCAGCAGCCCTGGACACCTAACTGCAACTAATGAAAAACTGTTTTTT.

This clone occurred a few times. This chain links TRBV5-5 with TRBJ2-2; D gene ambiguous. The ends were cut back, 1 base at V and 7 bases at J, with 2 bases in the middle. Germline values: CDR1 SGHKS, CDR2 YYEKEE (reference sequence). CDR3 length: 11 residues. The CDR3 region is CASSLHGELFF. CDR3 nucleotides: TGTGCCAGCAGCTTGCACGGGGAGCTGTTTTTT.

The rearrangement joins TRBV5-1 to TRBJ2-2; D call uncertain. Trimming left V 2 bases short and J 1 base short, with 12 bases between. This CDR3 spans 16 amino acids. CDR1 and CDR2 (germline): SGHRS, YFSETQ. DNA for the CDR3: TGCGCCAGCAGCTTACCACACTCGGGGAACACCGGGGAGCTGTTTTTT. Translated, it gives CASSLPHSGNTGELFF.

This clone was seen just once. The chain couples TRBV25-1 to TRBJ2-7, with D uncertain. Trimming took off 8 bases at V and 4 bases at J, with 6 bases between the two ends. CDR1 and CDR2 (germline): MGHDK, SYGVNS. The CDR3 consists of 10 residues. CDR3 coding DNA: TGTGCCAGCGGATATTACGAGCAGTACTTC. It is translated as CASGYYEQYF.

The chain is built from TRBV6-1 and TRBJ2-7; D is undetermined. CDR1 is MNHNS, CDR2 SASEGT, per germline. V was cut by 1 base and J by 1 base, with 8 bases left in between. The CDR3 totals 14 residues. The CDR3 DNA reads as TGTGCCAGCAGTGAAGAACGTTGGTCCTACGAGCAGTACTTC. Protein product: CASSEERWSYEQYF.